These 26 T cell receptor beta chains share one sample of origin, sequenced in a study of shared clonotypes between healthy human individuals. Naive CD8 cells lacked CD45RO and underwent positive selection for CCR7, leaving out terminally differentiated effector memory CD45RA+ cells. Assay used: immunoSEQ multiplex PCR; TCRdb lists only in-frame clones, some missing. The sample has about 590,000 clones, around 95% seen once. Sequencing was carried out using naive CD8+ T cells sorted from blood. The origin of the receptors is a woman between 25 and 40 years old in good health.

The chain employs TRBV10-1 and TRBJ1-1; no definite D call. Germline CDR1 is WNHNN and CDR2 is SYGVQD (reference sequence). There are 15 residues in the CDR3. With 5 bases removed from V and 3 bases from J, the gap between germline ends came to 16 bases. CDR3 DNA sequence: TGCGCCAGCAGTTGGGCTCGGGAGTCCCACACTGAAGCTTTCTTT. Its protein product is CASSWARESHTEAFF.

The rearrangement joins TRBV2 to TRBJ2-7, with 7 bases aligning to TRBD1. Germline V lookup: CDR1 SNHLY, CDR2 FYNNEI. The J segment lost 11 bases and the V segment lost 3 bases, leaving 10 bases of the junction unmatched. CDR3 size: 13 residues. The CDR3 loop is CASSDGQAPREYF. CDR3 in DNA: TGTGCCAGCAGTGATGGACAGGCCCCTCGTGAGTACTTC.

The chain's CDR3 is CASSPPGQDHEQYF. CDR3 nucleotides: TGTGCCAGCAGCCCACCCGGACAGGACCACGAGCAGTACTTC. The V and J genes are TRBV13 and TRBJ2-7; TRBD1 agrees at 7 bases. Germline CDR1 reads PRHDT; CDR2 reads FYEKMQ (reference sequence). Trimming took 5 bases from V and 5 from J; bases not matched to a gene: 9. The CDR3 has 14 amino acids. Drawing the rest from reference TRBV13 and TRBJ2-7, the complete variable domain is AAGVIQSPRHLIKEKRETATLKCYPIPRHDTVYWYQQGPGQDPQFLISFYEKMQSDKGSIPDRFSAQQFSDYHSELNMSSLELGDSALYFCASSPPGQDHEQYFGPGTRLTVT.

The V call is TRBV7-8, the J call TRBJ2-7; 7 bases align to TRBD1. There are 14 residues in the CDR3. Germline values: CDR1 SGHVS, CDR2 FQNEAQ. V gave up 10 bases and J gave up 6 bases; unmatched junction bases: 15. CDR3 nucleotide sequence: TGTGCCACCCAGGGGGATACTAGTTTAACCGAGCAGTACTTC. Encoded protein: CATQGDTSLTEQYF.

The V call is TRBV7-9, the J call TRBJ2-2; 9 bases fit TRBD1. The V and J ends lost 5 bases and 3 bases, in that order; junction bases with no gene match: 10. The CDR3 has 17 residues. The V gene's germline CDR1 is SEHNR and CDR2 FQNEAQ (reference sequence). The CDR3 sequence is CASSAPGQGRDTGELFF. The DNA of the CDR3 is TGTGCCAGCAGCGCCCCGGGACAGGGTAGAGACACCGGGGAGCTGTTTTTT.

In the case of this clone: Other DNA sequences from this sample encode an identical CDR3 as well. The CDR3 DNA sequence: TGTGCCAGCAGTTTCTGGGCCAACACCGGGGAGCTGTTTTTT. It is translated as CASSFWANTGELFF. The V and J genes are TRBV27 and TRBJ2-2; D not certain. CDR1 is MNHEY and CDR2 is SMNVEV in the germline V gene (reference sequence). V shed 3 bases and J shed 2 bases, with 7 bases lying between them. This CDR3 spans 14 amino acids.

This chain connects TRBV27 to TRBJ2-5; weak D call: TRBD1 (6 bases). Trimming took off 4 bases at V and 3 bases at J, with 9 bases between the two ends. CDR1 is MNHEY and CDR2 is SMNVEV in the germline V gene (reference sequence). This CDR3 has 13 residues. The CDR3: CASSSGQKETQYF. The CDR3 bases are TGTGCCAGCAGTTCAGGACAGAAAGAGACCCAGTACTTC.

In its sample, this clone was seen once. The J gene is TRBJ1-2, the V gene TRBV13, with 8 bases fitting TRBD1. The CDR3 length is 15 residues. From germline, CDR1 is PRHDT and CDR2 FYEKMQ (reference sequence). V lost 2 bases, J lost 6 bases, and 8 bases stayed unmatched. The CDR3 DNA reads TGTGCCAGCAGCTTAAGTCCGACAGGGGTGGATGGCTACACCTTC. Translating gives CASSLSPTGVDGYTF. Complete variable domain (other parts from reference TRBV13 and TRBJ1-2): AAGVIQSPRHLIKEKRETATLKCYPIPRHDTVYWYQQGPGQDPQFLISFYEKMQSDKGSIPDRFSAQQFSDYHSELNMSSLELGDSALYFCASSLSPTGVDGYTFGSGTRLTVV.

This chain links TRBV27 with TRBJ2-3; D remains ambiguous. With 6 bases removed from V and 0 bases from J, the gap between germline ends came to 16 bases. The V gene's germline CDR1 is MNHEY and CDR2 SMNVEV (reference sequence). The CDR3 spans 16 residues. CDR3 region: CASSSSWSPSTDTQYF. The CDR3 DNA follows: TGTGCCAGCAGCTCTTCGTGGTCCCCTAGCACAGATACGCAGTATTTT.

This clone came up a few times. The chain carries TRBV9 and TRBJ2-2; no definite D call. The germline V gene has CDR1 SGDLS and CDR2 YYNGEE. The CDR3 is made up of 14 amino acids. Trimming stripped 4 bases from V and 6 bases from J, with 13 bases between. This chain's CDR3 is CASSPRMGAGELFF. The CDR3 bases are TGTGCCAGCAGCCCCCGGATGGGTGCCGGGGAGCTGTTTTTT.

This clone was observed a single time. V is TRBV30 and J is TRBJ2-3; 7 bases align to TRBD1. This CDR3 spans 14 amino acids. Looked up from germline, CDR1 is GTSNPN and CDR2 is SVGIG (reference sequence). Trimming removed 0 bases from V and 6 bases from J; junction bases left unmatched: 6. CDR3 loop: CAWSVGQVLDTQYF. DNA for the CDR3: TGTGCCTGGAGTGTAGGACAGGTTCTCGATACGCAGTATTTT.

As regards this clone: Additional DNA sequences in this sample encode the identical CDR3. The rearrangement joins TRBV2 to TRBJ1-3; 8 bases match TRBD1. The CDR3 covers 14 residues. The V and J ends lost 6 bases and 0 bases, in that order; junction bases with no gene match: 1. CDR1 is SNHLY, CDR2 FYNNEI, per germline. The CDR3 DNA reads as TGTGCCAGCAGAGACAGGGGCTCTGGAAACACCATATATTTT. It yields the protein CASRDRGSGNTIYF.

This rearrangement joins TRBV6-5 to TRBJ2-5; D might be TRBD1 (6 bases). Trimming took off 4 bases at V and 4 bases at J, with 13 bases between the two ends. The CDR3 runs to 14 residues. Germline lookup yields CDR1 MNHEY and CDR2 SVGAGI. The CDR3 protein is CASSSRTAGETQYF. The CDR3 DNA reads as TGTGCCAGCAGTTCCCGGACAGCAGGAGAGACCCAGTACTTC.

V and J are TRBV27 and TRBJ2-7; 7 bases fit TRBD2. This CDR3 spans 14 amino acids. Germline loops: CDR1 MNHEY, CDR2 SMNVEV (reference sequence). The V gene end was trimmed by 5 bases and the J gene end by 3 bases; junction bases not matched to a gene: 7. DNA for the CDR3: TGTGCCAGCAGTCCAACGCTAGCGGTCTACGAGCAGTACTTC. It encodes CASSPTLAVYEQYF.

CDR3 in DNA: TGCGCCAGCAGCCAAGATCCGGGACTCTTAGGAGAGCAGTACTTC. Residues: CASSQDPGLLGEQYF. The chain employs TRBV4-1 and TRBJ2-7; tentatively, D is TRBD2 (6 bases). The CDR3 is 15 residues long. V was shortened by 0 bases and J by 7 bases, with 16 bases between the two germline ends. The germline CDR1 and CDR2 sequences are MGHRA and YSYEKL.

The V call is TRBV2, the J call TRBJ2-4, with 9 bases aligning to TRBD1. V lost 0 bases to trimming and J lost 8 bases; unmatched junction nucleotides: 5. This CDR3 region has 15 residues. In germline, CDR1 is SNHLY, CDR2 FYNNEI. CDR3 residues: CASSEAGQGWHIQYF. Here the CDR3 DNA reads TGTGCCAGCAGTGAAGCGGGACAGGGTTGGCACATTCAGTACTTC.

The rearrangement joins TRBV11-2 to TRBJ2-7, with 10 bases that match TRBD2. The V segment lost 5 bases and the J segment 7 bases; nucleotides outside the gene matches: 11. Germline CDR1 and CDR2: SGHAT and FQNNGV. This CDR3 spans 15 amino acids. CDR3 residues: CASSDGASGSEEQYF. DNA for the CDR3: TGTGCCAGCAGCGACGGGGCTAGCGGGAGTGAGGAGCAGTACTTC.

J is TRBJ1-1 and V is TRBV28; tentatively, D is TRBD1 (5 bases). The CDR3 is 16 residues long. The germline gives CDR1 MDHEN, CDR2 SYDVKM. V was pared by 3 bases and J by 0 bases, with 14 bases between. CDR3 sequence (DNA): TGTGCCAGCAGTTTCTTTATCGGAGGGGTGAACACTGAAGCTTTCTTT. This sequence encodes CASSFFIGGVNTEAFF.

The chain's CDR3 is CASSSGGPNTEAFF. The CDR3, as DNA: TGTGCCAGCAGCTCAGGGGGCCCGAACACTGAAGCTTTCTTT. V usage is TRBV27 and J usage is TRBJ1-1; 8 nucleotides match TRBD1. The CDR3 consists of 14 residues. The V segment lost 6 bases and the J segment 1 base; nucleotides outside the gene matches: 4. From germline, CDR1 is MNHEY and CDR2 SMNVEV (reference sequence).

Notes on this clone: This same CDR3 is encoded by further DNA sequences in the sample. The CDR3, as DNA: TGTGCCAGCAGCTTAGCGGGACTTTCCTACGAGCAGTACTTC. It codes for CASSLAGLSYEQYF. This chain links TRBV5-4 with TRBJ2-7, with 7 bases aligning to TRBD2. The CDR3 consists of 14 residues. V dropped 2 bases and J dropped 1; count of bases not matched to a gene: 3. CDR1 and CDR2 (germline): SGHNT, YYREEE (reference sequence).

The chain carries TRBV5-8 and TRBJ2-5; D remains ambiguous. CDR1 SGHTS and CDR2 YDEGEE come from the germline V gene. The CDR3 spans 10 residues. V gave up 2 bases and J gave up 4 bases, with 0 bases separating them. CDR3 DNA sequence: TGTGCCAGCAGCTTAGAGACCCAGTACTTC. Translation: CASSLETQYF. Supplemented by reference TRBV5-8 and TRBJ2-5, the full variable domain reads EAGVTQSPTHLIKTRGQQATLRCSPISGHTSVYWYQQALGLGLQFLLWYDEGEERNRGNFPPRFSGRQFPNYSSELNVNALELEDSALYLCASSLETQYFGPGTRLLVL.

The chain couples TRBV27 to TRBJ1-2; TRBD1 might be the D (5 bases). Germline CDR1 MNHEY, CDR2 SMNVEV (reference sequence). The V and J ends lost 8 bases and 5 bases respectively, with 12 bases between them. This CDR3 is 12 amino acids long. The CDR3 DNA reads TGTGCCAGCGGCCCCGGGGGGTATGGCTACACCTTC. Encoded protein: CASGPGGYGYTF.

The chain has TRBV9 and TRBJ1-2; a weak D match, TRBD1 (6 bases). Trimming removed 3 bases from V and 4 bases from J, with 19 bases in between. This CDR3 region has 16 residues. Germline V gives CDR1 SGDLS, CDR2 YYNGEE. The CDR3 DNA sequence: TGTGCCAGCAGCGGAAGTGTGGGGGCCGTGGGCTATGGCTACACCTTC. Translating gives CASSGSVGAVGYGYTF.

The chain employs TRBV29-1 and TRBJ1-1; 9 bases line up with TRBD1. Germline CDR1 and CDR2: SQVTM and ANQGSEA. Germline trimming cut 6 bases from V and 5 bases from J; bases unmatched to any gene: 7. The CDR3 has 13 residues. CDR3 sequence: CSVVDRGETEAFF. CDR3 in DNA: TGCAGCGTAGTTGACAGGGGGGAGACTGAAGCTTTCTTT.

This chain's CDR3 is CASSPAAGDEQFF. The DNA for the CDR3 is TGTGCCAGCAGCCCCGCCGCGGGGGATGAGCAGTTCTTC. V is TRBV5-6 and J is TRBJ2-1, with 7 bases lining up with TRBD2. Trimming cost V 4 bases and J 8 bases; bases outside gene matches: 6. The germline V gene has CDR1 SGHDT and CDR2 YYEEEE. The CDR3 is made up of 13 amino acids.

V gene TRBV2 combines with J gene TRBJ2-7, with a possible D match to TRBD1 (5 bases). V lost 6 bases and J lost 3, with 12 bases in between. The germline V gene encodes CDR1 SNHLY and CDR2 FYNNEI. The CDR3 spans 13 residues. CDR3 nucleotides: TGTGCCAGCAGGGGCAGGGAAAACTACGAGCAGTACTTC. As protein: CASRGRENYEQYF.